The sample holds a few counts of the clone carrying this T cell receptor (beta chain). Axillary draining lymph nodes of breast cancer patients supplied the node samples. This specimen comes from a study of breast tumors, draining lymph nodes, adjacent tissues. TCRdb recomputed calls from the multiplex PCR reads with MiXCR, one row per CDR3 protein. Among over 150,000 distinct CDR3 sequences listed, roughly 30% were seen once. Germline assignment: CDR1 LGHDT and CDR2 YNNKEL (reference sequence). The CDR3 runs to 15 residues. Unmatched junction bases numbered 7, after V lost 3 bases and J lost 5 bases. The source of this sequence is a female donor with breast cancer. Some clones in this sample may be carry-over from other donors' samples. The sample consisted of axillary lymph node tissue. V gene TRBV3-1 combines with J gene TRBJ2-3; 8 bases map to TRBD2. The CDR3 nucleotides read TGTGCCAGCAGCCACAGCGGGAGAGAGTTAGATACGCAGTATTTT. It translates to CASSHSGRELDTQYF.